The present TCR beta chain was sequenced within a study of response to subunit inactivated influenza vaccine. Germline V CDR1 and CDR2: MDHEN, SYDVKM. The CDR3 is made up of 11 amino acids. Trimming removed 4 bases at V and 10 bases at J, with 8 bases between. Findings of the study overall: Each seasonal flu vaccination may recruit only limited new T cells, authors suggested.

Via MiXCR, TCRdb re-called the RT-PCR reads, giving one row per CDR3 protein. Here the sample spans 710,000 or so distinct CDR3 sequences, approximately 14% being singletons. There are a few counts of this clonotype. Its antigen is undetermined. Here the sequenced sample was PBMCs from blood, taken 12 days after vaccination. This chain links TRBV28 with TRBJ2-1; no definite D call. This TCR was sampled from a man aged 45-60 years who received an inactivated influenza vaccine. The CDR3 DNA reads as TGTGCCAGCAGTTGGGTCAAGGAGCAGTTCTTC. This codes for CASSWVKEQFF.